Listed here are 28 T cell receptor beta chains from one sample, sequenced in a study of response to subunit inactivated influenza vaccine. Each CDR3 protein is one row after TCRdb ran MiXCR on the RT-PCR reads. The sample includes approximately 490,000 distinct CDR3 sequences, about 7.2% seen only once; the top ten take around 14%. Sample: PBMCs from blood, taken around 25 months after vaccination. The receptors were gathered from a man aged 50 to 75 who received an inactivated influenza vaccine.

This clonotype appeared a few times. Here the CDR3 DNA reads TGTGCCACAAAGGAAGGACAGATCTATGAGCAGTTCTTC. As protein: CATKEGQIYEQFF. The chain combines TRBV28 with TRBJ2-1; TRBD1 is a possible D gene (6 bases). The germline gives CDR1 MDHEN, CDR2 SYDVKM. CDR3 length equals 13 residues. V lost 10 bases and J lost 8, with 18 bases in between.

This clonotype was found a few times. CDR3 residues: CASSKGGGFDEKLFF. The CDR3 region has the DNA TGTGCCAGCAGCAAGGGAGGGGGCTTTGATGAAAAACTGTTTTTT. This chain uses TRBV11-3 with TRBJ1-4; 7 bases match TRBD1. The CDR3 sequence is 15 residues long. Germline V gene sequence: CDR1 SGHNT, CDR2 YENEEA. V dropped 5 bases and J dropped 6; count of bases not matched to a gene: 9.

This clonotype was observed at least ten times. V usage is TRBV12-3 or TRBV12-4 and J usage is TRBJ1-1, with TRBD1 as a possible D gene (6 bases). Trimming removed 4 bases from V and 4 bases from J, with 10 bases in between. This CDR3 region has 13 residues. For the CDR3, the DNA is TGTGCCAGCAGTTACAGGGAGGGCACTGAAGCTTTCTTT. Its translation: CASSYREGTEAFF.

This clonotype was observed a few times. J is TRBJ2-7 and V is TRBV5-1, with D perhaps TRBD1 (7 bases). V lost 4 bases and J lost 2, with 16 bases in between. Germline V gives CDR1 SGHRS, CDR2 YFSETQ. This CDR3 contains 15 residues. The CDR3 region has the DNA TGCGCCAGCAGCATATCACAGGGGAGGACCTACGAGCAGTACTTC. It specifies CASSISQGRTYEQYF.

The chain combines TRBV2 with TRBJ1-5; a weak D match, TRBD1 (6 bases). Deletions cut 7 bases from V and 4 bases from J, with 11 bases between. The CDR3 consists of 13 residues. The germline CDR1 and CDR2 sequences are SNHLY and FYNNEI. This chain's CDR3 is CASKRDINQPQHF. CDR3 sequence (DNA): TGTGCCAGCAAACGGGACATTAATCAGCCCCAGCATTTT.

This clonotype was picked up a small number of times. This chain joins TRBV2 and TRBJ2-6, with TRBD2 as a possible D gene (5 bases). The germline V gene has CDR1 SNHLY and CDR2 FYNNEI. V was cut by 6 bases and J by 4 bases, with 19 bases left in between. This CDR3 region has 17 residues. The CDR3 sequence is CASRGLTRGSGANVLTF. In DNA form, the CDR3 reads TGTGCCAGCAGGGGGTTGACCCGGGGTTCCGGGGCCAACGTCCTGACTTTC.

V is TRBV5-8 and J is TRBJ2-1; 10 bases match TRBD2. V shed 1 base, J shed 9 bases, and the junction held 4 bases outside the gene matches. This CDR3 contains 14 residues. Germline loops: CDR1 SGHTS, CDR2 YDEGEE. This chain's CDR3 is CASSLSGRAGEQFF. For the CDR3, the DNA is TGTGCCAGCAGCTTGAGCGGGAGGGCCGGTGAGCAGTTCTTC.

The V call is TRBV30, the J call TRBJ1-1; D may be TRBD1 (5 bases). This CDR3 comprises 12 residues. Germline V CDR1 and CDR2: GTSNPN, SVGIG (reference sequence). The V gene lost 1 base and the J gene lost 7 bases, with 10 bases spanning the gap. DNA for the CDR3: TGTGCCTGGAGTGGGGGGTCGGGTGAAGCTTTCTTT. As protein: CAWSGGSGEAFF.

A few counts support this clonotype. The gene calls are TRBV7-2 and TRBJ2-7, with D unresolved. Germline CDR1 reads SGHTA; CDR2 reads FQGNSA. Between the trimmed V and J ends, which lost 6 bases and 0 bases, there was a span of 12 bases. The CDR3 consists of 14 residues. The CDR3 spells CASRLELRSYEQYF. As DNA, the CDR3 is TGTGCCAGCAGGCTAGAACTACGCTCCTACGAGCAGTACTTC.

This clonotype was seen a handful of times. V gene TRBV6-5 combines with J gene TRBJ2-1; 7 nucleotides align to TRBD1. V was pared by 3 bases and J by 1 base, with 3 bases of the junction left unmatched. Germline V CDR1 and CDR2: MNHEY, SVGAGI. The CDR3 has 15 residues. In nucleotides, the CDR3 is TGTGCCAGCAGTTATTCACAGGGGTCCTACAATGAGCAGTTCTTC. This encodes CASSYSQGSYNEQFF.

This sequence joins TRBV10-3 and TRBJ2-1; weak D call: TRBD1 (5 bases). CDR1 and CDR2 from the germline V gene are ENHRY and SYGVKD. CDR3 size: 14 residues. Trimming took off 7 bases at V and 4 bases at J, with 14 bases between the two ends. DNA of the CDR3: TGTGCCATCATGCTGGACAACAAATACAATGAGCAGTTCTTC. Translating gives CAIMLDNKYNEQFF.

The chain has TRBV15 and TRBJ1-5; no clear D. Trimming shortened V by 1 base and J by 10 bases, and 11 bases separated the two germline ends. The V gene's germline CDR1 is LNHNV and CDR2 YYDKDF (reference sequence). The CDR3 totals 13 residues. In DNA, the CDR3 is TGTGCCACCAGCAGAGCCGGGTTCTCACCCCAGCATTTT. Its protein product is CATSRAGFSPQHF.

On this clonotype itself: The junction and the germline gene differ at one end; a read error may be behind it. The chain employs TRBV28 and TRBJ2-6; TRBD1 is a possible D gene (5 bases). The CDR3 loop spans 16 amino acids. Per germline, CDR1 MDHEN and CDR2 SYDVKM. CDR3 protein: CASSLGPSSGAKVLTF. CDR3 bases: TGTGCCAGCAGTTTAGGGCCGAGCTCTGGGGCCAAGGTCCTGACTTTC.

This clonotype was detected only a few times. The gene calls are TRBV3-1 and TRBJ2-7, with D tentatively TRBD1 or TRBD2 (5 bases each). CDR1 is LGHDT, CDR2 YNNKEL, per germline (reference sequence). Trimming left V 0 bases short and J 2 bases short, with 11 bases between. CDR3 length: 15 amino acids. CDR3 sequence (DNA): TGTGCCAGCAGCCAAGAAGGGACGTTCACCTACGAGCAGTACTTC. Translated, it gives CASSQEGTFTYEQYF.

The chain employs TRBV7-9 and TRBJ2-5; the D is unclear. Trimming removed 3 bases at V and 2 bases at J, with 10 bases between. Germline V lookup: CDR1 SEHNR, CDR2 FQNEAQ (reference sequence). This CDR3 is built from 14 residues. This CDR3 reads CASSFQASQETQYF. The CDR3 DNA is TGTGCCAGCAGCTTCCAGGCCAGTCAAGAGACCCAGTACTTC. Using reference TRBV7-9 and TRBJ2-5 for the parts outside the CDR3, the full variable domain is DTGVSQNPRHKITKRGQNVTFRCDPISEHNRLYWYRQTLGQGPEFLTYFQNEAQLEKSRLLSDRFSAERPKGSFSTLEIQRTEQGDSAMYLCASSFQASQETQYFGPGTRLLVL.

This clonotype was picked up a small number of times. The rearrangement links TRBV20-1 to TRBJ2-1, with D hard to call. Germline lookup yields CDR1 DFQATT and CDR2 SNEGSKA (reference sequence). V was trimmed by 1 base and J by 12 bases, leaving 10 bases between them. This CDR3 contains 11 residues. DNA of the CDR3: TGCAGTGCTAGAGTGGCGGTAGCGCAGTTCTTC. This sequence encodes CSARVAVAQFF.

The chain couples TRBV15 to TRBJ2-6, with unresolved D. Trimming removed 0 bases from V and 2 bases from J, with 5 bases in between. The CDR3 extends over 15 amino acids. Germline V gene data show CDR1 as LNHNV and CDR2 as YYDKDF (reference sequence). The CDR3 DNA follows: TGTGCCACCAGCAGAGATTCACCTGGGGCCAACGTCCTGACTTTC. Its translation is CATSRDSPGANVLTF. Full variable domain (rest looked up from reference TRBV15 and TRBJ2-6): DAMVIQNPRYQVTQFGKPVTLSCSQTLNHNVMYWYQQKSSQAPKLLFHYYDKDFNNEADTPDNFQSRRPNTSFCFLDIRSPGLGDTAMYLCATSRDSPGANVLTFGAGSRLTVL.

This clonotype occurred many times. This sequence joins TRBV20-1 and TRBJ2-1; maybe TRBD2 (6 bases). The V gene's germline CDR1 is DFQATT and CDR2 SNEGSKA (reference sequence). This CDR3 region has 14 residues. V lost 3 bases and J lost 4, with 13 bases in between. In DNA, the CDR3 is TGCAGTGCTAGGTCCGGGAGCATATACAATGAGCAGTTCTTC. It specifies CSARSGSIYNEQFF.

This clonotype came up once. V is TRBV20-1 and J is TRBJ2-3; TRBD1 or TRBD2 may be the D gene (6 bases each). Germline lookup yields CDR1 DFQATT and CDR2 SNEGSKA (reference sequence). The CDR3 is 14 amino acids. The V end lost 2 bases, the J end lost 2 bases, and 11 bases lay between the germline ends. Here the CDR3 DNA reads TGCAGTGCTAGACGGGGGCTCCCCACAGATACGCAGTATTTT. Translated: CSARRGLPTDTQYF.

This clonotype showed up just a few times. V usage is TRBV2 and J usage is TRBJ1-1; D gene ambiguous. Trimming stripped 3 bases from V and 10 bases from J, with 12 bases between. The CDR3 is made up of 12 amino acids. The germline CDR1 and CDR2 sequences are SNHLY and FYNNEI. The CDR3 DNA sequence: TGTGCCAGCAGTGATAGGACCGTGGGAGCTTTCTTT. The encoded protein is CASSDRTVGAFF.

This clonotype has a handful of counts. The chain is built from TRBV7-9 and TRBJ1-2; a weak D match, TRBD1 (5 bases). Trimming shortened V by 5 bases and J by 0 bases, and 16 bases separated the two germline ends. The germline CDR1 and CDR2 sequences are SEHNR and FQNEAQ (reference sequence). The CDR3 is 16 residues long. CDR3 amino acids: CASSPARDLANYGYTF. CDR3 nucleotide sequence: TGTGCCAGCAGCCCGGCCCGGGACCTAGCTAACTATGGCTACACCTTC. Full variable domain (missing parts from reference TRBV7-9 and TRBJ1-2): DTGVSQNPRHKITKRGQNVTFRCDPISEHNRLYWYRQTLGQGPEFLTYFQNEAQLEKSRLLSDRFSAERPKGSFSTLEIQRTEQGDSAMYLCASSPARDLANYGYTFGSGTRLTVV.

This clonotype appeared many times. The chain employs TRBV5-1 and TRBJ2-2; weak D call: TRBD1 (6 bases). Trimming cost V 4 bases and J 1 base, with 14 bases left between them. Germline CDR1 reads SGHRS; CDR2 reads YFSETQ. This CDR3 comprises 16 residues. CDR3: CASSPLKGVNTGELFF. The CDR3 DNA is TGCGCCAGCAGCCCCCTTAAGGGGGTGAACACCGGGGAGCTGTTTTTT.

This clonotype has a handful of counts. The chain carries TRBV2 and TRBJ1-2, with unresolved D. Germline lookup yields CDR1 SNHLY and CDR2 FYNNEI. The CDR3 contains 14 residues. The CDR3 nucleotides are TGTGACTCAACGGGTTACCCGCCTAACTATGGCTACACCTTC. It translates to CDSTGYPPNYGYTF.

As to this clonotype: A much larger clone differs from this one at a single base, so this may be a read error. The CDR3 bases are TGCGCCAGCAGCTGGGCAGCTGATGTGGACACTGAAGCTTTCTTT. This sequence encodes CASSWAADVDTEAFF. The rearrangement joins TRBV5-1 to TRBJ1-1, with no clear D. This CDR3 spans 15 amino acids. Germline V lookup: CDR1 SGHRS, CDR2 YFSETQ. V lost 3 bases to trimming and J lost 3 bases, with 15 bases between them.

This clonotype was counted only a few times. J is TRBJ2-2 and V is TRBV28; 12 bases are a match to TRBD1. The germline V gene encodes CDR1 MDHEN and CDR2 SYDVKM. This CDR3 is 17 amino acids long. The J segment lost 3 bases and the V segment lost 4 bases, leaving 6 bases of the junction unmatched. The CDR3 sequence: CASSSGQGARDTGELFF. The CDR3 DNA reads TGTGCCAGCAGTTCGGGACAGGGGGCGCGGGACACCGGGGAGCTGTTTTTT.

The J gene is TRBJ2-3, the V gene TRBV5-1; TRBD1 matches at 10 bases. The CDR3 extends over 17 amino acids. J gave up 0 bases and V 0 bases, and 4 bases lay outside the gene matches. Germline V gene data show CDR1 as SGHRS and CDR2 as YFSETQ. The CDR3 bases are TGCGCCAGCAGCTTGGGACAGGGGGCTTTTAGCACAGATACGCAGTATTTT. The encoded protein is CASSLGQGAFSTDTQYF.

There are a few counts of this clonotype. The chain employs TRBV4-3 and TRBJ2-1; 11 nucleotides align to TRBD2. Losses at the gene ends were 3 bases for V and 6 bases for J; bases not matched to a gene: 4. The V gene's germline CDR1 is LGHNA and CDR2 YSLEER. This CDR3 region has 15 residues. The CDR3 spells CASSQLAGGLNEQFF. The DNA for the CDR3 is TGCGCCAGCAGCCAGCTAGCGGGGGGCCTCAATGAGCAGTTCTTC.

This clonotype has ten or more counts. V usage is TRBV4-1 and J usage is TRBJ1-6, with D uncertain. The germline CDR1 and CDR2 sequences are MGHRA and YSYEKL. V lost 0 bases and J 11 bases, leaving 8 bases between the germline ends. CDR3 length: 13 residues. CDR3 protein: CASSQDVRTPLHF. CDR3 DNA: TGCGCCAGCAGCCAAGACGTACGGACACCCCTCCACTTT.